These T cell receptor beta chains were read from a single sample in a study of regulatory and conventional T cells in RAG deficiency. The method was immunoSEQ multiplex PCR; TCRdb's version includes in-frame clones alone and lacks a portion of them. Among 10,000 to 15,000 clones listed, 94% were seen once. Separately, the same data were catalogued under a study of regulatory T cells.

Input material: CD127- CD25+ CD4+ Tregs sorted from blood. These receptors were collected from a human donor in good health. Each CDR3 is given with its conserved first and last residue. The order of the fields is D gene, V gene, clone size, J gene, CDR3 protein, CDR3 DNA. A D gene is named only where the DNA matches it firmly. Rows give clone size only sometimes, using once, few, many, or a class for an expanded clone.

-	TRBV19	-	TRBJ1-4	CASSMWSSTNEKLFF	TGTGCCAGTAGTATGTGGAGTTCAACTAATGAAAAACTGTTTTTT
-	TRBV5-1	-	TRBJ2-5	CASSTNPAEYQETQYF	TGCGCCAGCAGCACGAATCCCGCTGAGTACCAAGAGACCCAGTACTTC
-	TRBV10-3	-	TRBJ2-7	CAIRDSSYEQYF	TGTGCCATCAGGGACAGCTCCTACGAGCAGTACTTC
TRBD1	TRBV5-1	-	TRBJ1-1	CASSLQTGTGITEAFF	TGCGCCAGCAGCCTCCAAACCGGGACAGGGATCACTGAAGCTTTCTTT
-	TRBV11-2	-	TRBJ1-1	CASRPGTSSAFF	TGTGCCAGCAGACCCGGGACATCGTCAGCTTTCTTT
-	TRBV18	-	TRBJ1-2	CASSPGQTNYGYTF	TGTGCCAGCTCACCCGGACAGACTAACTATGGCTACACCTTC
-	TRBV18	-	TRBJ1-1	CASSPPGDTEAFF	TGTGCCAGCTCACCCCCAGGGGACACTGAAGCTTTCTTT
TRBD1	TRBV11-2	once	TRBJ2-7	CASSLGGHRGSSYEQYF	TGTGCCAGCAGCTTAGGTGGGCACAGGGGAAGTTCCTACGAGCAGTACTTC
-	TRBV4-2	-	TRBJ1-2	CASSLGPLGYTF	TGTGCCAGCAGCCTGGGGCCTCTCGGCTACACCTTC
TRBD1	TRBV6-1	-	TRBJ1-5	CASRVTGGHQPQHF	TGTGCCAGCAGAGTCACAGGGGGCCATCAGCCCCAGCATTTT
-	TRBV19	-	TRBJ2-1	CASSIARGRNEQFF	TGTGCCAGTAGTATTGCCCGGGGGAGGAATGAGCAGTTCTTC
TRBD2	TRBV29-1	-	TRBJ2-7	CSFTGGSHEQYF	TGCAGCTTCACCGGGGGGAGCCACGAGCAGTACTTC
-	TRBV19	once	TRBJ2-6	CASSISPSGANVLTF	TGTGCCAGTAGTATCTCCCCCTCTGGGGCCAACGTCCTGACTTTC
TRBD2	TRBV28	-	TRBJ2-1	CASRGGQYNEQFF	TGTGCCAGCCGGGGGGGCCAGTACAATGAGCAGTTCTTC
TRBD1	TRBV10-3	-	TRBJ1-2	CAISERDRRAYGYTF	TGTGCCATCAGTGAGAGGGACAGGCGCGCCTATGGCTACACCTTC
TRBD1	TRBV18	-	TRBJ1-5	CASSPGTGGSQPQHF	TGTGCCAGCTCACCGGGGACAGGGGGAAGCCAGCCCCAGCATTTT
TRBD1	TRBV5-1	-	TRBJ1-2	CASSPTPSGGYGYTF	TGCGCCAGCAGCCCCACCCCATCAGGGGGCTATGGCTACACCTTC
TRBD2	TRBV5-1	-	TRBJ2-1	CASSFLTGGSYNEQFF	TGCGCCAGCAGCTTTTTAACGGGGGGGTCCTACAATGAGCAGTTCTTC
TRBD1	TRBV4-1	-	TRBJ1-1	CASSQVPTGAGNTEAFF	TGCGCCAGCAGCCAAGTCCCGACAGGGGCGGGGAACACTGAAGCTTTCTTT
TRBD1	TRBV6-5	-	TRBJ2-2	CASSRGQGGTGELFF	TGTGCCAGCAGTAGGGGACAGGGGGGCACCGGGGAGCTGTTTTTT
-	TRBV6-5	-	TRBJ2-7	CASSYIGGEQYF	TGTGCCAGCAGTTACATAGGGGGCGAGCAGTACTTC
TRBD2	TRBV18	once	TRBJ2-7	CASSPPSGGPHSYEQYF	TGTGCCAGCTCACCCCCTAGCGGGGGACCCCACTCCTACGAGCAGTACTTC
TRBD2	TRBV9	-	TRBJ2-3	CASSVAGAGTHTQYF	TGTGCCAGCAGCGTAGCTGGAGCGGGGACGCATACGCAGTATTTT
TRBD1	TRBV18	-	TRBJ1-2	CASSGTDNYGYTF	TGTGCCAGCTCCGGGACAGATAACTATGGCTACACCTTC
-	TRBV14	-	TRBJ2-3	CASSQAWGVRDTQYF	TGTGCCAGCAGCCAAGCCTGGGGAGTCCGAGATACGCAGTATTTT
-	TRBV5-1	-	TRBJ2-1	CASSPEPSLPEQFF	TGCGCCAGCAGCCCCGAGCCAAGCCTCCCTGAGCAGTTCTTC
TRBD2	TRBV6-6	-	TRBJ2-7	CASTDGGAGYEQYF	TGTGCCAGCACCGACGGGGGGGCAGGCTACGAGCAGTACTTC
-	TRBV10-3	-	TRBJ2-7	CAISEGTFLEQYF	TGTGCCATCAGTGAAGGGACTTTCTTGGAGCAGTACTTC
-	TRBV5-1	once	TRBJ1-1	CASSFIGENTEAFF	TGCGCCAGCAGCTTCATCGGGGAGAACACTGAAGCTTTCTTT